The 6 T cell receptor beta chains reported below all come from one sample, sequenced in a study of T cell repertoires in ileal Crohn's disease. Described time point: neoterminal ileum biopsy at postoperative endoscopy, about 6 months after surgery. Profiled with immunoSEQ multiplex PCR; TCRdb holds only in-frame clones, not every one. The sample lists 10,000 to 15,000 clones; around four fifths were seen once. Sequences were obtained from ileal tissue. Every receptor here comes from an adult with Crohn's disease.

V is TRBV12-5 and J is TRBJ2-7, with D maybe TRBD1 (5 bases). Trimming removed 4 bases from V and 4 bases from J, with 17 bases in between. The CDR3 runs 15 residues. CDR1 is LGHNT, CDR2 FRNRAP, per germline. CDR3 in DNA: TGTGCTAGTGGTTCCTCGGCAGGGAATATTTACGAGCAGTACTTC. Its protein product is CASGSSAGNIYEQYF. The entire variable domain, with the rest obtained from reference TRBV12-5 and TRBJ2-7, is as follows: DARVTQTPRHKVTEMGQEVTMRCQPILGHNTVFWYRQTMMQGLELLAYFRNRAPLDDSGMPKDRFSAEMPDATLATLKIQPSEPRDSAVYFCASGSSAGNIYEQYFGPGTRLTVT.

V and J are TRBV28 and TRBJ2-3; 11 bases map to TRBD2. CDR1 MDHEN and CDR2 SYDVKM come from the germline V gene. The CDR3 spans 18 residues. Trimming at V came to 3 bases and at J to 8 bases, leaving 16 bases not matched to a gene. CDR3 protein: CASSLGSGGALGVGTQYF. CDR3 DNA: TGTGCCAGCAGTTTGGGTAGCGGGGGGGCCTTAGGTGTTGGTACGCAGTATTTT.

The rearrangement joins TRBV10-2 to TRBJ2-3, with D hard to call. The CDR3 totals 13 residues. Germline lookup yields CDR1 WSHSY and CDR2 SAAADI. V lost 7 bases to trimming and J lost 0 bases, with 8 bases between them. The CDR3 sequence: CASIGISTDTQYF. As DNA, the CDR3 is TGCGCCAGCATTGGCATTAGCACAGATACGCAGTATTTT.

The chain employs TRBV29-1 and TRBJ2-3; 9 positions match TRBD2. The germline V gene has CDR1 SQVTM and CDR2 ANQGSEA. This CDR3 is 15 amino acids long. The ends lost 1 base at V and 0 bases at J; junction bases unmatched: 2. The CDR3 reads CSVEGLAASTDTQYF. Written as DNA, the CDR3 is TGCAGCGTTGAAGGACTAGCGGCTAGCACAGATACGCAGTATTTT.

The gene calls are TRBV11-2 and TRBJ2-3; D ambiguous. Looked up from germline, CDR1 is SGHAT and CDR2 is FQNNGV. V was clipped by 6 bases and J by 8 bases, with 9 bases between them. The CDR3 is 11 residues long. The CDR3 nucleotides read TGTGCCAGCAGTTACATCACTACGCAGTATTTT. Translation: CASSYITTQYF.

This clone showed up just a few times. This sequence joins TRBV14 and TRBJ2-4; D gene uncertain. Trimming stripped 4 bases from V and 7 bases from J, with 14 bases between. CDR1 is SGHDN and CDR2 is FVKESK in the germline V gene. The CDR3 spans 14 residues. The DNA of the CDR3 is TGTGCCAGCAGCCCGAGACTGGCCGGGAACATTCAGTACTTC. Protein: CASSPRLAGNIQYF.